This TCR beta chain came from a study of OX40 agonist ivuxolimab in advanced cancers. At the level of the study: Enrolled patients in dose escalation had cancers that were hepatocellular carcinoma, melanoma, renal cell or head and neck cancer. A male proportion of approximately 83% was recorded, with mean age approximately 56 years and range about 23 to 80.

The CDR3 spans 13 residues. Deletions cut 7 bases from V and 0 bases from J, with 13 bases between. Germline V gives CDR1 GTSNPN, CDR2 SVGIG (reference sequence). Findings and limits, study-wide: Some nonresponders likewise displayed low normalized T-cell clonal expansion.

For this clone: What it binds is unknown.

Method: immunoSEQ multiplex PCR; TCRdb's copy keeps in-frame clones and lacks some. The sample has around 69,000 clones, roughly nine tenths seen once. The sequence came from an adult with an advanced solid tumor such as melanoma, head and neck, liver or kidney cancer. The chain links TRBV30 to TRBJ2-7; possibly TRBD2 for D (6 bases). This sample comprised CD4+ or CD8+ T cells sorted from blood, obtained in a trial of the OX40 agonist ivuxolimab. CDR3 bases: TGTGCCTCGTGCCCGCGGGGCTCCTACGAGCAGTACTTC. Its translation is CASCPRGSYEQYF.